This TCR beta chain was recovered during a study of patients and donors after allogeneic stem cell transplantation (dated by TCRdb to about 2020). V is pared back by 3 bases and J by 0 bases, with 9 bases lying between the germline termini. The CDR3, cysteine through phenylalanine, is 16 amino acids long. Only the CDR3 portion is preserved as DNA: 48 bases, with reading frame beginning at the first base. CDR1 and CDR2 were assigned from the germline V gene as SGHTA and FQGNSA. Library preparation employed RT-PCR. These reads were obtained on a NextSeq 550. The public reads were quality trimmed at Q25 with fastp and then assembled into clones with MiXCR by TCRdb, keeping productive beta chains. CDR3 protein sequences are deduplicated, and each keeps its most common genes and DNA. This sample has over 350,000 distinct CDR3 sequences in its table, and more than 15% of those were observed once. The ten largest clones represent around 7.2% of the sample.

On this clonotype: This clone's antigen is unknown. It has no much larger one-base neighbor in the sample; base qualities were not kept.

The rearranged segments are TRBV7-2 and TRBJ1-6, with no confidently assigned D gene. Sequenced: blood, either unsorted or a sorted T cell fraction (not recorded which). This clonotype was obtained from a human donor who was either an allogeneic HSCT recipient or a stem cell or donor lymphocyte infusion donor (not recorded which). It is not recorded whose cells these are; they may come from a transplant donor. This receptor has the CDR3 CASSLVPSSYNSPLHF. The nucleotide sequence is TGTGCCAGCAGCTTGGTCCCCAGCTCCTATAATTCACCCCTCCACTTT.